The sequence of this T cell receptor beta chain was determined in a study of T cell responses to AZD1222 COVID-19 vaccine. Method: immunoSEQ multiplex PCR; TCRdb's copy keeps in-frame clones and lacks some. The sample yields approximately 160,000 clones, more than 70% seen once. The CDR3 runs to 16 residues. Per germline, CDR1 SGDLS and CDR2 YYNGEE. V was trimmed by 2 bases and J by 0 bases, leaving 11 bases between them. Comment on this clone: As yet, its antigen is unknown.

Whole-study findings and limits: Baseline antibody screening turned up just a handful of seropositive AZD1222 recipients.

The starting material was peripheral blood, obtained on day 0 of MenACWY control vaccination. The rearrangement joins TRBV9 to TRBJ2-2, with D perhaps matching TRBD2 (6 bases). This TCR derives from an adult in good health. This CDR3 is CASSVAGSPNTGELFF. The DNA for the CDR3 is TGTGCCAGCAGCGTTGCGGGGTCCCCGAACACCGGGGAGCTGTTTTTT.